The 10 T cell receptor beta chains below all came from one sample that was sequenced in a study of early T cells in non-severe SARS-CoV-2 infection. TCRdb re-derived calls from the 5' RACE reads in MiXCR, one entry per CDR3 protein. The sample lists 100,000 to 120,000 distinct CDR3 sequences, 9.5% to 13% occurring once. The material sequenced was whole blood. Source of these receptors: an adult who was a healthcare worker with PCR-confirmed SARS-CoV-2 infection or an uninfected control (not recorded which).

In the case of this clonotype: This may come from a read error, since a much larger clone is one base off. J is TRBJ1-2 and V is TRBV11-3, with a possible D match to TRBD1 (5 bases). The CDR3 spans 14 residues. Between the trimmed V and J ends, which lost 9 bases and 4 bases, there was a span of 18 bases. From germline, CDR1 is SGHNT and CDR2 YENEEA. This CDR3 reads CASGADNEFYGYTF. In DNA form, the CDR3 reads TGTGCCAGTGGGGCAGATAACGAGTTCTATGGCTACACCTTC.

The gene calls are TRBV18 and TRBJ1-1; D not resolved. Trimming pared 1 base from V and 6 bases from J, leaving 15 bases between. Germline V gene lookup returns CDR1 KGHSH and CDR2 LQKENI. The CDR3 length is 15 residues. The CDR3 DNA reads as TGTGCCAGCTCACCACAAAGCGAGGGAGGCTCTGAAGCTTTCTTT. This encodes CASSPQSEGGSEAFF.

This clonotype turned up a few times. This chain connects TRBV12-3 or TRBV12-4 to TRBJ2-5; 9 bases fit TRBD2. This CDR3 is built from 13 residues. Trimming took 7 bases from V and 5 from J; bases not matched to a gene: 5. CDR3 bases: TGTGCCAGCAACCCGGGACTAGCTGAGACCCAGTACTTC. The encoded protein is CASNPGLAETQYF.

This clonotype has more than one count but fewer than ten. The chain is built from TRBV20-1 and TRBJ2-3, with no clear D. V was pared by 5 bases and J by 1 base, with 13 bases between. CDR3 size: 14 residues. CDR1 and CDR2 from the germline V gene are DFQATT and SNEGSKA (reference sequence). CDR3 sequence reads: CSAFRSLGTDTQYF. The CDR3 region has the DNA TGCAGTGCTTTCCGCTCCCTGGGCACAGATACGCAGTATTTT.

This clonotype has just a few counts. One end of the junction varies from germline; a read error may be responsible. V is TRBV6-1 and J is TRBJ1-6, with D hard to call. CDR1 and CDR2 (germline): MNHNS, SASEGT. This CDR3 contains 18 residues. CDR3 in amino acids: CASSEAAGQSSYNSPLHF. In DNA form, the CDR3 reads TGTGCCAGCAGCGAAGCGGCGGGCCAGAGCTCCTATAATTCACCCCTCCACTTT.

CDR3 amino acids: CASSQSRGQSLLGAFF. The DNA for the CDR3 is TGTGCCAGCAGCCAAAGTAGGGGACAGTCGTTACTGGGAGCTTTCTTT. This chain uses TRBV4-2 with TRBJ1-1; TRBD1 agrees at 7 bases. Germline values: CDR1 LGHNA, CDR2 YNFKEQ. The V gene end was trimmed by 2 bases and the J gene end by 10 bases; junction bases not matched to a gene: 16. The CDR3 sequence is 16 residues long.

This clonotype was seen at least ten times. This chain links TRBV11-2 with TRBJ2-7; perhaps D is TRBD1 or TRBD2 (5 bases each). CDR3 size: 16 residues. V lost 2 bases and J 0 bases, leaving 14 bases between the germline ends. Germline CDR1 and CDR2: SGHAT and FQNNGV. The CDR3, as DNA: TGTGCCAGCAGCTTACTTCAGGGACGCAACTCCTACGAGCAGTACTTC. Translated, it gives CASSLLQGRNSYEQYF.

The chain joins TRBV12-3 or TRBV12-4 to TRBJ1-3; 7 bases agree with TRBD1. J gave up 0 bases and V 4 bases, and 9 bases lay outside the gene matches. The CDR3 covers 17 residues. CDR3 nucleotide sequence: TGTGCCAGCAGTTCCCGACAGGGCCTCATCTCTGGAAACACCATATATTTT. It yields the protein CASSSRQGLISGNTIYF.

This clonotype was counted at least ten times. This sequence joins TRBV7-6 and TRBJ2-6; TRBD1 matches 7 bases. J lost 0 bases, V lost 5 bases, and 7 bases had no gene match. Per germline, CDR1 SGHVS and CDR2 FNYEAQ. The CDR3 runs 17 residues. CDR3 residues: CASSRGQGNSGANVLTF. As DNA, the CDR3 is TGTGCCAGCAGCAGGGGGCAGGGGAACTCTGGGGCCAACGTCCTGACTTTC.

The CDR3 sequence is CASGLAEGPPDTQYF. The DNA of the CDR3 is TGCGCCAGTGGCCTGGCCGAGGGCCCCCCAGATACGCAGTATTTT. The J gene is TRBJ2-3, the V gene TRBV5-1; D perhaps matches TRBD2 (5 bases). V was clipped by 8 bases and J by 4 bases, with 20 bases between them. Germline V gene sequence: CDR1 SGHRS, CDR2 YFSETQ. The CDR3 has 15 amino acids.